This TCR beta chain is drawn from a study of T cell repertoires in cytomegalovirus infection. Using its own MiXCR run on the reads, TCRdb lists one record per CDR3 protein. The sample holds under 150,000 distinct CDR3 sequences, about 30% seen once. The CDR3 is made up of 14 amino acids. Germline V gene data show CDR1 as SGHAT and CDR2 as FQNNGV. Between the trimmed V and J ends, which lost 6 bases and 1 base, there was a span of 12 bases. With regard to this clonotype: Its antigen is currently unknown.

The clonotype originates from a human donor in good health (CMV status not recorded). Some clones in this sample may be carry-over from other donors' samples. This sample comprised CD8+ T cells from cultured PBMCs, obtained from culture after CMV antigen stimulation. The V gene is TRBV11-2, the J gene TRBJ2-5; D perhaps matches TRBD2 (6 bases). Here the CDR3 reads CASSTDGGQETQYF. Here the CDR3 DNA reads TGTGCCAGCAGTACCGACGGGGGCCAAGAGACCCAGTACTTC.